Given below is one T cell receptor (beta chain) in context. Original processing methods: Estimation of nucleated cell counts relied on the amplification of reference gene primers. Assay: immunoSEQ multiplex PCR; the TCRdb copy retains only in-frame clones and omits some. That table gives V, J and clone size, and the DNA gave D and trimming. Found here are 100,000 to 150,000 clones, approximately 87% of them singletons; the top ten hold approximately 3.3%. The source of the sample is a study of blood T cell repertoires in COVID-19. Study details: There were acute and convalescent COVID-19 samples, and they came from the United States, Italy and Spain. PBMCs, B-cell-depleted T cells, or T cells provided the cDNA or gDNA that made up the material.

The V and J ends lost 6 bases and 0 bases, in that order; junction bases with no gene match: 15. This CDR3 spans 18 amino acids. Germline-derived CDR1 and CDR2 are SGHNT and YYREEE (reference sequence). The rearrangement uses TRBV5-4 and TRBJ1-2; TRBD1 aligns across 9 bases. This receptor was obtained from a woman between 55 and 75 years old with acute or convalescent COVID-19. Sequencing input: peripheral blood. The CDR3 loop reads CASNDRGGRGLTNYGYTF. The CDR3 DNA reads TGTGCCAGCAACGACAGGGGGGGCAGGGGGCTGACTAACTATGGCTACACCTTC.